The rows below give T cell receptor beta chains drawn from one sample of a study of T cell responses to AZD1222 COVID-19 vaccine. Clones were sequenced by immunoSEQ multiplex PCR, and TCRdb holds only the in-frame ones, with some missing. The sample has roughly 120,000 clones, about 90% seen once. Sequencing used peripheral blood, obtained on day 0 of AZD1222 vaccination. Receptors were obtained from an adult in good health. Both conserved end residues are part of each CDR3. The order of the fields is J gene, V gene, clone size, D gene, CDR3 protein, CDR3 DNA. The D gene is left open where the match is weak. For some rows the clone size is stated as once, few or many, or as a class when expanded; others skip it.

J gene: TRBJ1-1; V gene: TRBV7-2; clone size: NA; D gene: NA; CDR3 protein: CASSLAATGPHRIF; CDR3 DNA: TGTGCCAGCAGCTTAGCGGCCACGGGACCCCACAGGATCTTT
J gene: TRBJ2-1; V gene: TRBV11-2; clone size: NA; D gene: NA; CDR3 protein: CASSLFRESVEQFF; CDR3 DNA: TGTGCCAGCAGCTTATTCCGGGAGTCAGTTGAGCAGTTCTTC
J gene: TRBJ2-7; V gene: TRBV11-2; clone size: NA; D gene: TRBD1; CDR3 protein: CASSTIPVGQHYEQYF; CDR3 DNA: TGTGCCAGCAGCACAATACCCGTGGGACAGCACTACGAGCAGTACTTC
J gene: TRBJ2-2; V gene: TRBV19; clone size: NA; D gene: TRBD2; CDR3 protein: CASSIVLLAGAYTGELFF; CDR3 DNA: TGTGCCAGTAGTATAGTTCTCCTAGCGGGAGCCTACACCGGGGAGCTGTTTTTT
J gene: TRBJ1-5; V gene: TRBV7-2; clone size: NA; D gene: TRBD1; CDR3 protein: CASTQGGIALQPQHF; CDR3 DNA: TGTGCCAGCACCCAGGGGGGCATAGCCCTTCAGCCCCAGCATTTT
J gene: TRBJ2-3; V gene: TRBV25-1; clone size: NA; D gene: NA; CDR3 protein: CASSEPPPPSLGDTQYF; CDR3 DNA: TGTGCCAGCAGTGAACCTCCCCCCCCGAGTCTGGGGGATACGCAGTATTTT
J gene: TRBJ1-2; V gene: TRBV28; clone size: NA; D gene: TRBD1; CDR3 protein: CASSLGQGGGGYTF; CDR3 DNA: TGTGCCAGCAGTTTAGGACAGGGGGGTGGTGGCTACACCTTC
J gene: TRBJ2-3; V gene: TRBV7-9; clone size: once; D gene: NA; CDR3 protein: CASSLFPPTDTQYF; CDR3 DNA: TGTGCCAGCAGCTTATTTCCACCCACAGATACGCAGTATTTT
J gene: TRBJ2-5; V gene: TRBV3-1/TRBV3-2; clone size: NA; D gene: NA; CDR3 protein: CASRGFQETQYF; CDR3 DNA: TGTGCCAGCAGAGGTTTCCAAGAGACCCAGTACTTC
J gene: TRBJ2-1; V gene: TRBV25-1; clone size: NA; D gene: NA; CDR3 protein: CASRTGWSTRNEQFF; CDR3 DNA: TGTGCCAGCAGGACAGGATGGTCTACAAGGAATGAGCAGTTCTTC
J gene: TRBJ2-1; V gene: TRBV12-3/TRBV12-4; clone size: NA; D gene: NA; CDR3 protein: CASSLIRYNEQFF; CDR3 DNA: TGTGCCAGCAGTTTGATCCGGTACAATGAGCAGTTCTTC
J gene: TRBJ1-1; V gene: TRBV14; clone size: NA; D gene: NA; CDR3 protein: CASSLQGLNTEAFF; CDR3 DNA: TGTGCCAGCAGCTTGCAGGGGCTGAACACTGAAGCTTTCTTT
J gene: TRBJ1-4; V gene: TRBV30; clone size: NA; D gene: NA; CDR3 protein: CAGQPLTRADNEKLFF; CDR3 DNA: TGTGCCGGGCAACCTCTTACACGGGCCGATAATGAAAAACTGTTTTTT
J gene: TRBJ1-1; V gene: TRBV28; clone size: NA; D gene: NA; CDR3 protein: CASSLPTLEAFF; CDR3 DNA: TGTGCCAGCAGTTTACCTACACTTGAAGCTTTCTTT
J gene: TRBJ1-1; V gene: TRBV5-1; clone size: once; D gene: NA; CDR3 protein: CASSFPGSNTEAFF; CDR3 DNA: TGCGCCAGCAGCTTCCCAGGATCGAACACTGAAGCTTTCTTT
J gene: TRBJ1-5; V gene: TRBV27; clone size: NA; D gene: NA; CDR3 protein: CASSLVVDGQPQHF; CDR3 DNA: TGTGCCAGCAGTTTAGTGGTCGACGGGCAGCCCCAGCATTTT
J gene: TRBJ2-7; V gene: TRBV30; clone size: NA; D gene: TRBD1; CDR3 protein: CAWSGTGVSEQYF; CDR3 DNA: TGTGCCTGGAGCGGGACAGGGGTGAGCGAGCAGTACTTC
J gene: TRBJ2-7; V gene: TRBV19; clone size: NA; D gene: NA; CDR3 protein: CASTPGGFDGEQYF; CDR3 DNA: TGTGCTAGTACCCCTGGGGGATTCGATGGCGAGCAGTACTTC
J gene: TRBJ2-5; V gene: TRBV5-1; clone size: NA; D gene: NA; CDR3 protein: CASSSIPETQYF; CDR3 DNA: TGCGCCAGCAGCTCCATACCTGAGACCCAGTACTTC
J gene: TRBJ2-2; V gene: TRBV25-1; clone size: NA; D gene: TRBD1; CDR3 protein: CASSNGQGGLGELFF; CDR3 DNA: TGTGCCAGCAGTAATGGACAGGGGGGACTCGGGGAGCTGTTTTTT
J gene: TRBJ2-2; V gene: TRBV6-5; clone size: NA; D gene: NA; CDR3 protein: CASRLRDTGELFF; CDR3 DNA: TGTGCCAGCAGGCTCCGGGACACCGGGGAGCTGTTTTTT
J gene: TRBJ2-4; V gene: TRBV19; clone size: once; D gene: NA; CDR3 protein: CASSIVGGTKNIQYF; CDR3 DNA: TGTGCCAGTAGTATAGTAGGGGGAACCAAAAACATTCAGTACTTC
J gene: TRBJ2-3; V gene: TRBV4-1; clone size: NA; D gene: NA; CDR3 protein: CASSQGGLAPRDTQYF; CDR3 DNA: TGCGCCAGCAGCCAAGGGGGACTCGCCCCAAGGGATACGCAGTATTTT
J gene: TRBJ2-1; V gene: TRBV6-4; clone size: few; D gene: NA; CDR3 protein: CASSYNEQFF; CDR3 DNA: TGTGCCAGCTCCTACAATGAGCAGTTCTTC
J gene: TRBJ2-1; V gene: TRBV28; clone size: NA; D gene: TRBD2; CDR3 protein: CASSFGTNYNEQFF; CDR3 DNA: TGTGCCAGCAGTTTTGGGACTAACTACAATGAGCAGTTCTTC
J gene: TRBJ1-6; V gene: TRBV19; clone size: few; D gene: NA; CDR3 protein: CASSIGRNNSPLHF; CDR3 DNA: TGTGCCAGTAGTATAGGACGGAATAATTCACCCCTCCACTTT
J gene: TRBJ2-5; V gene: TRBV7-9; clone size: NA; D gene: NA; CDR3 protein: CAGSPDQETQYF; CDR3 DNA: TGTGCCGGATCCCCTGACCAAGAGACCCAGTACTTC
J gene: TRBJ1-5; V gene: TRBV6-6; clone size: NA; D gene: NA; CDR3 protein: CASSPPRVEPQHF; CDR3 DNA: TGTGCCAGCAGTCCCCCCCGGGTGGAGCCCCAGCATTTT
J gene: TRBJ2-5; V gene: TRBV9; clone size: NA; D gene: NA; CDR3 protein: CASSEQGLETQYF; CDR3 DNA: TGTGCCAGCAGCGAGCAGGGGTTGGAGACCCAGTACTTC
J gene: TRBJ1-6; V gene: TRBV5-1; clone size: NA; D gene: NA; CDR3 protein: CASSAGTTNSPLHF; CDR3 DNA: TGCGCCAGCAGCGCCGGGACAACAAATTCACCCCTCCACTTT
J gene: TRBJ1-4; V gene: TRBV30; clone size: NA; D gene: NA; CDR3 protein: CASYPGPWNEKLFF; CDR3 DNA: TGTGCCTCCTACCCGGGCCCCTGGAATGAAAAACTGTTTTTT
J gene: TRBJ1-1; V gene: TRBV5-6; clone size: NA; D gene: NA; CDR3 protein: CASSFRSAEAFF; CDR3 DNA: TGTGCCAGCAGCTTTCGTTCTGCAGAAGCTTTCTTT
J gene: TRBJ1-5; V gene: TRBV2; clone size: NA; D gene: NA; CDR3 protein: CASRANRANQPQHF; CDR3 DNA: TGTGCCAGCAGAGCCAACCGGGCCAATCAGCCCCAGCATTTT
J gene: TRBJ2-5; V gene: TRBV11-3; clone size: NA; D gene: NA; CDR3 protein: CASSSWTDQETQYF; CDR3 DNA: TGTGCCAGCAGCTCCTGGACAGACCAAGAGACCCAGTACTTC
J gene: TRBJ2-3; V gene: TRBV5-1; clone size: few; D gene: TRBD2; CDR3 protein: CASSLGAGEGDTQYF; CDR3 DNA: TGCGCCAGCAGCTTGGGGGCGGGGGAAGGCGATACGCAGTATTTT
J gene: TRBJ2-2; V gene: TRBV3-1/TRBV3-2; clone size: NA; D gene: NA; CDR3 protein: CASSQVEWADTGELFF; CDR3 DNA: TGTGCCAGCAGCCAAGTTGAGTGGGCGGACACCGGGGAGCTGTTTTTT
J gene: TRBJ1-5; V gene: TRBV4-2; clone size: NA; D gene: NA; CDR3 protein: CASSQVTGYSNQPQHF; CDR3 DNA: TGTGCCAGCAGCCAAGTAACGGGGTATAGCAATCAGCCCCAGCATTTT
J gene: TRBJ2-7; V gene: TRBV7-9; clone size: NA; D gene: NA; CDR3 protein: CASSLSAGQYF; CDR3 DNA: TGTGCCAGCAGCTTAAGTGCGGGGCAGTACTTC
J gene: TRBJ2-3; V gene: TRBV19; clone size: NA; D gene: TRBD2; CDR3 protein: CASRGTIPADTQYF; CDR3 DNA: TGTGCCAGTAGAGGGACTATACCAGCCGATACGCAGTATTTT
J gene: TRBJ1-5; V gene: TRBV7-9; clone size: NA; D gene: NA; CDR3 protein: CASSLAGGQPQHF; CDR3 DNA: TGTGCCAGCAGCTTAGCGGGGGGTCAGCCCCAGCATTTT
J gene: TRBJ1-2; V gene: TRBV9; clone size: few; D gene: NA; CDR3 protein: CASSVVPGIGYSYGYTF; CDR3 DNA: TGTGCCAGCAGCGTAGTCCCGGGGATCGGATACAGCTATGGCTACACCTTC
J gene: TRBJ2-2; V gene: TRBV5-8; clone size: NA; D gene: NA; CDR3 protein: CASSFHGELFF; CDR3 DNA: TGTGCCAGCAGCTTCCACGGGGAGCTGTTTTTT
J gene: TRBJ1-1; V gene: TRBV14; clone size: NA; D gene: TRBD1; CDR3 protein: CASSQGTGAPNTEAFF; CDR3 DNA: TGTGCCAGCAGCCAAGGGACAGGGGCGCCGAACACTGAAGCTTTCTTT
J gene: TRBJ1-1; V gene: TRBV29-1; clone size: once; D gene: NA; CDR3 protein: CSVSDVGTEAFF; CDR3 DNA: TGCAGCGTTTCGGACGTGGGCACTGAAGCTTTCTTT
J gene: TRBJ2-2; V gene: TRBV14; clone size: NA; D gene: NA; CDR3 protein: CASSQDQVTGELFF; CDR3 DNA: TGTGCCAGCAGCCAAGATCAGGTCACCGGGGAGCTGTTTTTT
J gene: TRBJ2-3; V gene: TRBV12-3/TRBV12-4; clone size: once; D gene: NA; CDR3 protein: CASSLIDTQYF; CDR3 DNA: TGTGCCAGCAGTTTAATCGATACGCAGTATTTT
J gene: TRBJ1-2; V gene: TRBV27; clone size: NA; D gene: TRBD1; CDR3 protein: CASSRGGAGGDGYTF; CDR3 DNA: TGTGCCAGCAGTCGAGGCGGGGCAGGGGGGGATGGCTACACCTTC
J gene: TRBJ1-2; V gene: TRBV30; clone size: once; D gene: NA; CDR3 protein: CAWRGPLWGYTF; CDR3 DNA: TGTGCCTGGAGGGGTCCCTTATGGGGCTACACCTTC